This T cell receptor beta chain is drawn from a study of shared clonotypes between healthy human individuals. General observations from the study: Shared across a few donors were approximately 5% of the naive CD4 clonotypes.

Comment on this clone: Its antigen is not known.

The CDR3 extends over 14 amino acids. In germline, CDR1 is ENHRY, CDR2 SYGVKD. J lost 1 base, V lost 10 bases, and 6 bases had no gene match. Per sorted-subset replicate PCR, input was approximately 0.2 ug DNA, representing about 29,000 T cell genomes. Sequencing used immunoSEQ multiplex PCR; TCRdb keeps in-frame clones, though not all of them. The table shows 2 million to 2.5 million clones, with around 95% occurring only once. This receptor was identified in a man aged 18 to 29 in good health. Sequencing was carried out using naive CD4+ T cells sorted from blood. As to subset: CD45RA+ positively selected. The rearrangement links TRBV10-3 to TRBJ2-1; TRBD2 aligns across 8 bases. DNA for the CDR3: TGTGCCACCCTAGCGGGTTTATCCTACAATGAGCAGTTCTTC. Its protein is CATLAGLSYNEQFF.